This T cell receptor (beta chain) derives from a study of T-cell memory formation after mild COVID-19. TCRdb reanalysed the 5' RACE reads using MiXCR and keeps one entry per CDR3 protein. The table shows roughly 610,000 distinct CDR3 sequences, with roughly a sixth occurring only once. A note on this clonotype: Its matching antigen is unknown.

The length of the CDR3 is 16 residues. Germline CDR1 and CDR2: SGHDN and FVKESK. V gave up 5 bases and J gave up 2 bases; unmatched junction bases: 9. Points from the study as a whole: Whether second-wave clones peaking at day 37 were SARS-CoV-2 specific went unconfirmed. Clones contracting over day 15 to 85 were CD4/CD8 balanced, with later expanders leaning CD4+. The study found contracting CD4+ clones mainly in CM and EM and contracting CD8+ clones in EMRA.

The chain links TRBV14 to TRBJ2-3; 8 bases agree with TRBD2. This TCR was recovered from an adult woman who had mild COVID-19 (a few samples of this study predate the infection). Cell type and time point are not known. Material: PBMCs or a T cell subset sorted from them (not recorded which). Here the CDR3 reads CASSSRGGTFTDTQYF. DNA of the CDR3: TGTGCCAGCAGCTCACGGGGGGGAACTTTCACAGATACGCAGTATTTT.